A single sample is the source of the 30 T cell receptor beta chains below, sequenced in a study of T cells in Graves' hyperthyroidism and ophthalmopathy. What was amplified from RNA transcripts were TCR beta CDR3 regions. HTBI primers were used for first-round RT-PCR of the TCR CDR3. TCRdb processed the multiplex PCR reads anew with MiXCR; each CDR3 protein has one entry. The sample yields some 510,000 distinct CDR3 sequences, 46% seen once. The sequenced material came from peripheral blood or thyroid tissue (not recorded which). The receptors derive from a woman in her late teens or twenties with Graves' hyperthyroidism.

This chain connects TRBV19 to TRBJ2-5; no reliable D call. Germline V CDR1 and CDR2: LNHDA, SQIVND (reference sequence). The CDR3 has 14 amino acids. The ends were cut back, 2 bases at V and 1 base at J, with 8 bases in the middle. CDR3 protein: CASSISQAQETQYF. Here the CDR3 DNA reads TGTGCCAGTAGTATAAGTCAGGCCCAAGAGACCCAGTACTTC.

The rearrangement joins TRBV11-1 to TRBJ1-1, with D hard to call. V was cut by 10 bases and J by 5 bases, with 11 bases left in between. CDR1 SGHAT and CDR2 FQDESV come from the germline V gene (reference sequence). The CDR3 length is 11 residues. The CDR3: CANRWVTEAFF. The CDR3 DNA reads TGTGCCAACCGCTGGGTTACTGAAGCTTTCTTT. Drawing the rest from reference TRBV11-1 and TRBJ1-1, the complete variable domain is EAEVAQSPRYKITEKSQAVAFWCDPISGHATLYWYRQILGQGPELLVQFQDESVVDDSQLPKDRFSAERLKGVDSTLKIQPAELGDSAMYLCANRWVTEAFFGQGTRLTVV.

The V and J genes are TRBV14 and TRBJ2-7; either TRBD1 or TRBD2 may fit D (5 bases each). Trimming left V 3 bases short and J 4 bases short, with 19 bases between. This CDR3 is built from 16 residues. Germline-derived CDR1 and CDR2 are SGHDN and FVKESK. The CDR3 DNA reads TGTGCCAGCAGCCACCAATTTACGGGACCGAGTTACGAGCAGTACTTC. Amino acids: CASSHQFTGPSYEQYF.

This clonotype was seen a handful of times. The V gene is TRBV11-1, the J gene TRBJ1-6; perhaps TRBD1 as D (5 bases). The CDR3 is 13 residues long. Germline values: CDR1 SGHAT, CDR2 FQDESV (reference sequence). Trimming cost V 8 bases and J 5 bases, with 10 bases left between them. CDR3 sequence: CASSPGDNSPLHF. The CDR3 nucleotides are TGTGCCAGCTCCCCGGGGGATAATTCACCCCTCCACTTT. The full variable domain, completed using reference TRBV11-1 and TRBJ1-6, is EAEVAQSPRYKITEKSQAVAFWCDPISGHATLYWYRQILGQGPELLVQFQDESVVDDSQLPKDRFSAERLKGVDSTLKIQPAELGDSAMYLCASSPGDNSPLHFGNGTRLTVT.

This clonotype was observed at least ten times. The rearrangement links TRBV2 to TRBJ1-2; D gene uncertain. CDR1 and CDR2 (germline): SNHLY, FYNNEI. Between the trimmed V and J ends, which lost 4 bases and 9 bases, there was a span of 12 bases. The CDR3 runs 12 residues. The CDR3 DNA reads TGTGCCAGCAGTGTTCTGGATCTTAGCTACACCTTC. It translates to CASSVLDLSYTF.

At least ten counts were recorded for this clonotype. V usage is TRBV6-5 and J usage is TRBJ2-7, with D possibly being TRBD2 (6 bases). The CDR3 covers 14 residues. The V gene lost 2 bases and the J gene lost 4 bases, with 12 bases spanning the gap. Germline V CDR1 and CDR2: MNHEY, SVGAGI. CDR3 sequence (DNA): TGTGCCAGCAGTTACGCGGGAAAAGCGTACGAGCAGTACTTC. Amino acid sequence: CASSYAGKAYEQYF.

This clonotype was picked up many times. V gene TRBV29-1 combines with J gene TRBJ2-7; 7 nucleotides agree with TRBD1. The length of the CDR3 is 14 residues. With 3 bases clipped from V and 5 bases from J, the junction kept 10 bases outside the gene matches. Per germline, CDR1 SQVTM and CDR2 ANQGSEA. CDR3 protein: CSVEAKGAGNEQYF. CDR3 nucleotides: TGCAGCGTTGAGGCTAAGGGGGCAGGCAACGAGCAGTACTTC.

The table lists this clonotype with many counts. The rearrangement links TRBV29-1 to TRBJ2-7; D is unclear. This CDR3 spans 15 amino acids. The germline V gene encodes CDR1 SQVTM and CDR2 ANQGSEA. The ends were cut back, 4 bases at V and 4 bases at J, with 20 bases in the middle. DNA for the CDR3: TGCAGCGTTGCTATCTCGAGGTGGGTCGGGTACGAGCAGTACTTC. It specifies CSVAISRWVGYEQYF.

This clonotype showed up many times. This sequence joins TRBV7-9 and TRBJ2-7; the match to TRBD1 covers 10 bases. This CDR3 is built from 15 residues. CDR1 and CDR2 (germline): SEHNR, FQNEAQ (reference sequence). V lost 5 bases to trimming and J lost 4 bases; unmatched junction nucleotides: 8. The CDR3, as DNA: TGTGCCAGCAGCCCGGCCGGGACAGGGGTATACGAGCAGTACTTC. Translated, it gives CASSPAGTGVYEQYF.

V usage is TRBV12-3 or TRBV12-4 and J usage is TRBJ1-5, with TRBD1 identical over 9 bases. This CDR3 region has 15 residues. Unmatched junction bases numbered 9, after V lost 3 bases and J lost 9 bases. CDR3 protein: CASSFPGQGHRPQHF. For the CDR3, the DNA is TGTGCCAGCAGTTTTCCGGGACAGGGACATCGGCCCCAGCATTTT.

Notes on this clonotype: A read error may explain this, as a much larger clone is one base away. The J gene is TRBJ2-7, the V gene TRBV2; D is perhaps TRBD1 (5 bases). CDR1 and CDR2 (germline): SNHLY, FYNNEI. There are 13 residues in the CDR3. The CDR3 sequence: CGSRDRQSYEQYF. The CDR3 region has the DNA TGTGGCAGCAGAGACCGACAGAGCTACGAGCAGTACTTC.

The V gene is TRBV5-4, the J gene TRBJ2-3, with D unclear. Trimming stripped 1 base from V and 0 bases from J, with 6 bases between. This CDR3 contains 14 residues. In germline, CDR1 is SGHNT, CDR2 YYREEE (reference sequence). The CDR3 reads CASSLRSSTDTQYF. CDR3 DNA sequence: TGTGCCAGCAGCTTGCGTTCTAGCACAGATACGCAGTATTTT.

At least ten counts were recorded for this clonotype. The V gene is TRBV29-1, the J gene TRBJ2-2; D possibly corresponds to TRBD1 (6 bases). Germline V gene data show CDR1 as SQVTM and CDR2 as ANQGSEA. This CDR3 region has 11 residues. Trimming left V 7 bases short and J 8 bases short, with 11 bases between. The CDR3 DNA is TGCAGCGCAGCCGGGACAGGGGAGCTGTTTTTT. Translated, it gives CSAAGTGELFF.

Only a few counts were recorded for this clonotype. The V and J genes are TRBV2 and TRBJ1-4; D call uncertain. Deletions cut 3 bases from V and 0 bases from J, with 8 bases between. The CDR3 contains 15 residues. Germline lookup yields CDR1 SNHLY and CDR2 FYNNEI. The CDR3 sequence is CASSDDGTTNEKLFF. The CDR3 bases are TGTGCCAGCAGTGACGACGGAACAACTAATGAAAAACTGTTTTTT.

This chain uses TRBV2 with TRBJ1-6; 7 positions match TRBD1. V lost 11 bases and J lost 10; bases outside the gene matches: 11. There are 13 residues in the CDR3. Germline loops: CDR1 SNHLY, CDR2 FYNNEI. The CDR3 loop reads CARTGTAGSPLHF. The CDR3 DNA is TGTGCCCGCACCGGGACAGCGGGATCACCCCTCCACTTT.

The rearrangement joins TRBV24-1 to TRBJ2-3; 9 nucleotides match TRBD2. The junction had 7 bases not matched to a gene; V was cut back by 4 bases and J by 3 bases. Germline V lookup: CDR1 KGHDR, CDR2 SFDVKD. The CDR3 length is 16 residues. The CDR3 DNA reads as TGTGCCACCAGTGAGCCAGCCAGCGGGAGGACAGATACGCAGTATTTT. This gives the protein CATSEPASGRTDTQYF.

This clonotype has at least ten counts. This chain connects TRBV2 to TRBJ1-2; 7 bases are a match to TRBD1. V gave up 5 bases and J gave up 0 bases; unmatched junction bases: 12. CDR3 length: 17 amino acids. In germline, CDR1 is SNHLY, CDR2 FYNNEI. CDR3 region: CASSLYAPGTANYGYTF. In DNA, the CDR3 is TGTGCCAGCAGTTTATACGCCCCCGGGACAGCTAACTATGGCTACACCTTC.

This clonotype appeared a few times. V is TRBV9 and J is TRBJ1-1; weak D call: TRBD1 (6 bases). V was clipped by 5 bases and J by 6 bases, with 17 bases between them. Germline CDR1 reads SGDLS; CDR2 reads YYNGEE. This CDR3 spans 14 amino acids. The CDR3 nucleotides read TGTGCCAGCAGTCTCGAAGGGAGACAGGCTGAAGCTTTCTTT. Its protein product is CASSLEGRQAEAFF.

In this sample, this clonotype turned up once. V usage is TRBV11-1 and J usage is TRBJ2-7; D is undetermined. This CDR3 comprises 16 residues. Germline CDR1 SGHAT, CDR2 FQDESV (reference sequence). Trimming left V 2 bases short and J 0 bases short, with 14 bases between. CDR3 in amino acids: CASSLRKGRISYEQYF. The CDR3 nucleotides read TGTGCCAGCAGCTTAAGGAAAGGACGGATCTCCTACGAGCAGTACTTC. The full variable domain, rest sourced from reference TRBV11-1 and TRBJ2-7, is EAEVAQSPRYKITEKSQAVAFWCDPISGHATLYWYRQILGQGPELLVQFQDESVVDDSQLPKDRFSAERLKGVDSTLKIQPAELGDSAMYLCASSLRKGRISYEQYFGPGTRLTVT.

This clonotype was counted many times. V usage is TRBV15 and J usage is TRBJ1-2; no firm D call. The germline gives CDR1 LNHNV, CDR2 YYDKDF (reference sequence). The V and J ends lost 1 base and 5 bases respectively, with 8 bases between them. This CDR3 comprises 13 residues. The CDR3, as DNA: TGTGCCACCAGCAGAGGGTCCGAATATGGCTACACCTTC. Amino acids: CATSRGSEYGYTF.

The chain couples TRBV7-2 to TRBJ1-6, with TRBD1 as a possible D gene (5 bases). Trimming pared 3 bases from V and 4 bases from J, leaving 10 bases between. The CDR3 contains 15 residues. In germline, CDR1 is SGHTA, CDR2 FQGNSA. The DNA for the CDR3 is TGTGCCAGCAGCTTTCGACAGAGTTATAATTCACCCCTCCACTTT. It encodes CASSFRQSYNSPLHF.

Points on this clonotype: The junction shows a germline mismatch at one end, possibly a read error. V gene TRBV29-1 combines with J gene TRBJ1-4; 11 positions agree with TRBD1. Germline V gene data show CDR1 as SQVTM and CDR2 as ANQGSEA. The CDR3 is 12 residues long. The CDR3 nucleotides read TGCAGCGTTCTGCCGGGACAGGGGGATCAGACGTTT. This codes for CSVLPGQGDQTF.

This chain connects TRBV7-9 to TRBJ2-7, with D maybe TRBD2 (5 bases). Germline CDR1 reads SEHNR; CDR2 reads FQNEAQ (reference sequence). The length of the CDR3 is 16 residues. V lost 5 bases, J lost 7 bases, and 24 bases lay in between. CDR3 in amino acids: CASSPTRELSEVEQYF. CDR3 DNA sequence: TGTGCCAGCAGCCCTACTCGGGAACTCAGTGAGGTTGAGCAGTACTTC.

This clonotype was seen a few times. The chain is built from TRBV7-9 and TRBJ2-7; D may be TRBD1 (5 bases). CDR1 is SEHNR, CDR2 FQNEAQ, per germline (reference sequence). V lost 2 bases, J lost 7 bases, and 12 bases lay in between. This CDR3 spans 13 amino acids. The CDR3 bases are TGTGCCAGCAGCTTATATGGGGCAGGGGAGCAGTACTTC. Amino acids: CASSLYGAGEQYF.

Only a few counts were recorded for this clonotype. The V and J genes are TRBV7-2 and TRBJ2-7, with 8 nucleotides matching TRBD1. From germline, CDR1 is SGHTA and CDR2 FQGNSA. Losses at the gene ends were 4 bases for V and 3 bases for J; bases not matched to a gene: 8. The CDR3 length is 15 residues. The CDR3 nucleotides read TGTGCCAGCAGCTCCCGGACAGGGAGGATCTACGAGCAGTACTTC. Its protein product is CASSSRTGRIYEQYF.

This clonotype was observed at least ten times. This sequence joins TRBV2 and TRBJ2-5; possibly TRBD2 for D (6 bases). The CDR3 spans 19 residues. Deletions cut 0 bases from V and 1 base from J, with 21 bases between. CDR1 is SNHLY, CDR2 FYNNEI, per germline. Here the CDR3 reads CASSEATRSAGRRQETQYF. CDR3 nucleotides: TGTGCCAGCAGTGAAGCGACTAGGTCGGCAGGTCGGCGCCAAGAGACCCAGTACTTC.

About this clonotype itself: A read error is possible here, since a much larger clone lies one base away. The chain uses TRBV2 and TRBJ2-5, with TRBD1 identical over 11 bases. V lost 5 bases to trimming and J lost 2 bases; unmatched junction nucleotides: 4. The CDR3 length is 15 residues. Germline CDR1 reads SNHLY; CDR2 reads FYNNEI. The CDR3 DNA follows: TGTGCCAGCAGTAGCTGGGACAGGGGGCAAGAGACCCAGTACTTC. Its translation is CASSSWDRGQETQYF.

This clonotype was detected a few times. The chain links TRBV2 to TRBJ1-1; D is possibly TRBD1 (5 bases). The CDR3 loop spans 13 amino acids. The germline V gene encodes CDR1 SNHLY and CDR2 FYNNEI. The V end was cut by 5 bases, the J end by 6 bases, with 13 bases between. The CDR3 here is CASSYESRAEAFF. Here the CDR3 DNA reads TGTGCCAGCAGTTACGAAAGCAGGGCTGAAGCTTTCTTT.

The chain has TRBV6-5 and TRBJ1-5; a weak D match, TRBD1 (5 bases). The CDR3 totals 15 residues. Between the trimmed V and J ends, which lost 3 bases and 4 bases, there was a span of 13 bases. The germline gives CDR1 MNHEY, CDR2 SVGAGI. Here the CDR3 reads CASSYRLEGNQPQHF. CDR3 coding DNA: TGTGCCAGCAGTTATCGGTTGGAGGGGAATCAGCCCCAGCATTTT.

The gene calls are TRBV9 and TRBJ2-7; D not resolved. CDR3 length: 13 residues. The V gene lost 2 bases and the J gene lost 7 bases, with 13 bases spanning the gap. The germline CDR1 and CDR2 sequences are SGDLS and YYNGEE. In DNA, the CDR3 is TGTGCCAGCAGCGTCAGCAGTCTAGAAGAGCAGTACTTC. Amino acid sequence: CASSVSSLEEQYF.